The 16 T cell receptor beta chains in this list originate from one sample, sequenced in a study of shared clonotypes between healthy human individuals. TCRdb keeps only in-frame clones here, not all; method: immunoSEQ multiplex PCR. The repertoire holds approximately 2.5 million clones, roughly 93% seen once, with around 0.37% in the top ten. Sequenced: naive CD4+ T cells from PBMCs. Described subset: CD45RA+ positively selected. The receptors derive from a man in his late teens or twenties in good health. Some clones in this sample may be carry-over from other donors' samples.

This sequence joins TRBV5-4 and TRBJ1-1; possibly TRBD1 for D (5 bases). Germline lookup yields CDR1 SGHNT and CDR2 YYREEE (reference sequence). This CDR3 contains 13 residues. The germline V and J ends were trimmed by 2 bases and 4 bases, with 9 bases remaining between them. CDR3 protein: CASSFPGATEAFF. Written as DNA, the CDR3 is TGTGCCAGCAGCTTTCCCGGGGCCACTGAAGCTTTCTTT. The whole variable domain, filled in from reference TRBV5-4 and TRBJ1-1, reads ETGVTQSPTHLIKTRGQQVTLRCSSQSGHNTVSWYQQALGQGPQFIFQYYREEENGRGNFPPRFSGLQFPNYSSELNVNALELDDSALYLCASSFPGATEAFFGQGTRLTVV.

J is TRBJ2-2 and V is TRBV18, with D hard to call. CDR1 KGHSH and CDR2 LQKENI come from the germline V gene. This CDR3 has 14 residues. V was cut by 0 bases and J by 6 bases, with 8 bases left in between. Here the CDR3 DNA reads TGTGCCAGCTCACCACCGGAAAATCCCGGGGAGCTGTTTTTT. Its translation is CASSPPENPGELFF.

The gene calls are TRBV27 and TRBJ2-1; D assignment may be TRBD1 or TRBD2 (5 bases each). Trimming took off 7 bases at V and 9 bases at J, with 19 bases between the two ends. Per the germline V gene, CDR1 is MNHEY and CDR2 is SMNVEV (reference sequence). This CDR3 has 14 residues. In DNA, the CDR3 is TGTGCCAGCATTCCGGGACGGGCTTTTGGTGAGCAGTTCTTC. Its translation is CASIPGRAFGEQFF.

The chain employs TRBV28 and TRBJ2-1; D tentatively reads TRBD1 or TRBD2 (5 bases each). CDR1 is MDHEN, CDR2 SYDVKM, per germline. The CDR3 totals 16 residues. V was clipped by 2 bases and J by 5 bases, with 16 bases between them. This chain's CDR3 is CASSLLGTTGHNEQFF. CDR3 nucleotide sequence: TGTGCCAGCAGTTTACTAGGGACCACCGGGCACAATGAGCAGTTCTTC.

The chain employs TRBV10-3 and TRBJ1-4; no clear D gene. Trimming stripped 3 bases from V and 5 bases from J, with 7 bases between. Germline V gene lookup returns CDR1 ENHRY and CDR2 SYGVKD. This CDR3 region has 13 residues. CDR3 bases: TGTGCCATCAGTGATGGACGGAATGAAAAACTGTTTTTT. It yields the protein CAISDGRNEKLFF.

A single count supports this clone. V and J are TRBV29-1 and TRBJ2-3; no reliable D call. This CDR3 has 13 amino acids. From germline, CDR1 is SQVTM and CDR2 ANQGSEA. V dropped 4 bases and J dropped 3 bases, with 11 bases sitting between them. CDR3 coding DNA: TGCAGCGTTGCTTGGCAATCGACAGATACGCAGTATTTT. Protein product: CSVAWQSTDTQYF.

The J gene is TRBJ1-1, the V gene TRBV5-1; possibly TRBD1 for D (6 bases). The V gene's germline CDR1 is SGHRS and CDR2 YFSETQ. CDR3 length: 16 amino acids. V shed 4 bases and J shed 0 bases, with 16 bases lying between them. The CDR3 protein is CASSLGGGGVNTEAFF. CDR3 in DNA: TGCGCCAGCAGCCTAGGGGGTGGCGGTGTGAACACTGAAGCTTTCTTT.

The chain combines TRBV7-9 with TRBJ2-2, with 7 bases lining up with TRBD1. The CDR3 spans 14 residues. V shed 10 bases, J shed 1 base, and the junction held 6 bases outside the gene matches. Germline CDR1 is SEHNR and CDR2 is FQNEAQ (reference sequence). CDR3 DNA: TGTGCCACCCGGACAGGCTGGAACACCGGGGAGCTGTTTTTT. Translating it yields CATRTGWNTGELFF.

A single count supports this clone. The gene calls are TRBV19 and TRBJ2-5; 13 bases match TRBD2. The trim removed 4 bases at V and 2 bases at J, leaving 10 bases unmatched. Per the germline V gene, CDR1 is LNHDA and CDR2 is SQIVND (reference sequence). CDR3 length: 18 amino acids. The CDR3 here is CASSTKKPGLAGQETQYF. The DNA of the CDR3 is TGTGCCAGTAGTACGAAGAAACCGGGACTAGCGGGACAAGAGACCCAGTACTTC.

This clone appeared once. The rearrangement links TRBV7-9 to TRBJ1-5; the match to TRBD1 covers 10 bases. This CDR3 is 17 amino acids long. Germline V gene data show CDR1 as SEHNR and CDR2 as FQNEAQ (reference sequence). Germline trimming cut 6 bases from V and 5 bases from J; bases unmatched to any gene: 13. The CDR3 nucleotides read TGTGCCAGCAGGCCCGGCGGCGGGACAGGGGAGGATCAGCCCCAGCATTTT. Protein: CASRPGGGTGEDQPQHF. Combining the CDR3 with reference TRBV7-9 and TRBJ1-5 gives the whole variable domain DTGVSQNPRHKITKRGQNVTFRCDPISEHNRLYWYRQTLGQGPEFLTYFQNEAQLEKSRLLSDRFSAERPKGSFSTLEIQRTEQGDSAMYLCASRPGGGTGEDQPQHFGDGTRLSIL.

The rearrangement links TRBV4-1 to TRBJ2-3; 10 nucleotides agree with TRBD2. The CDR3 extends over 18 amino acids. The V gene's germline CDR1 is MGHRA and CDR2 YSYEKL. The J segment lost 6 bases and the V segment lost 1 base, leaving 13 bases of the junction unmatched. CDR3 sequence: CASSQGPAGGPFLDTQYF. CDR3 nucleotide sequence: TGCGCCAGCAGCCAAGGACCAGCGGGAGGGCCGTTTCTGGATACGCAGTATTTT.

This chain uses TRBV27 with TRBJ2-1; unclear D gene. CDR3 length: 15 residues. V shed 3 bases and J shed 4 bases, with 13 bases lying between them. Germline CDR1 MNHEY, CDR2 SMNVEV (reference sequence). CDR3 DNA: TGTGCCAGCAGTTTGTGGCAGGCCCCATACAATGAGCAGTTCTTC. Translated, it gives CASSLWQAPYNEQFF.

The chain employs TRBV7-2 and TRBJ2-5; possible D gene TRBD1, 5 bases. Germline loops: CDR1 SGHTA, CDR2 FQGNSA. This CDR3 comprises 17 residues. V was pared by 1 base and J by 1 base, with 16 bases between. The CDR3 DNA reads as TGTGCCAGCAGCTTAGGACGACAGTCGAGCCGCCAAGAGACCCAGTACTTC. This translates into CASSLGRQSSRQETQYF.

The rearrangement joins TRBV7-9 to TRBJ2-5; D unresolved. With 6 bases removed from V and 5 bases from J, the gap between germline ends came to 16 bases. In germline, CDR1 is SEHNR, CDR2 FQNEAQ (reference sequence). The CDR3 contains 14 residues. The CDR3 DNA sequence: TGTGCCAGCAGAACCAACGCGGCATGGGAGACCCAGTACTTC. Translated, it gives CASRTNAAWETQYF.

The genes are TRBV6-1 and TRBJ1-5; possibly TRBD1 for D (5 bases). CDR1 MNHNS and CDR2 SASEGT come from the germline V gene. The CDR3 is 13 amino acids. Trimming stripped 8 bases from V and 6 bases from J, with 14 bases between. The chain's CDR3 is CASRRGLGQPQHF. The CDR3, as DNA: TGTGCCAGCCGAAGGGGCTTAGGTCAGCCCCAGCATTTT.

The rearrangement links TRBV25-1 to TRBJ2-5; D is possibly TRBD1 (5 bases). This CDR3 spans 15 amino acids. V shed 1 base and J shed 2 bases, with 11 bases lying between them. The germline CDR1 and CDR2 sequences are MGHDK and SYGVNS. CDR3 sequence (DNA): TGTGCCAGCAGTGAATCTAGGGGATTACAAGAGACCCAGTACTTC. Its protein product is CASSESRGLQETQYF.